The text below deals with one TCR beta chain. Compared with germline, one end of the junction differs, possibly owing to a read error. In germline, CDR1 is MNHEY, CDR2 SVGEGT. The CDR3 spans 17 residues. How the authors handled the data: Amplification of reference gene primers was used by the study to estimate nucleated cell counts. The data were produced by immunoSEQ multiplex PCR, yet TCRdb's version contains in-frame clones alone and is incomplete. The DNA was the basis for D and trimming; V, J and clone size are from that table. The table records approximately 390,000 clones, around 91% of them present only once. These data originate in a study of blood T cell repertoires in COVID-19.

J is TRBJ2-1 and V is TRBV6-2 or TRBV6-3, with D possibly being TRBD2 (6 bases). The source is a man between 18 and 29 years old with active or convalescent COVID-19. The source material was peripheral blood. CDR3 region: CASSNSLATNSYNEQFF. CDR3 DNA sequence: TGTGCCAGCAGTAACTCCCTAGCGACAAACTCCTACAATGAGCAGTTCTTC.